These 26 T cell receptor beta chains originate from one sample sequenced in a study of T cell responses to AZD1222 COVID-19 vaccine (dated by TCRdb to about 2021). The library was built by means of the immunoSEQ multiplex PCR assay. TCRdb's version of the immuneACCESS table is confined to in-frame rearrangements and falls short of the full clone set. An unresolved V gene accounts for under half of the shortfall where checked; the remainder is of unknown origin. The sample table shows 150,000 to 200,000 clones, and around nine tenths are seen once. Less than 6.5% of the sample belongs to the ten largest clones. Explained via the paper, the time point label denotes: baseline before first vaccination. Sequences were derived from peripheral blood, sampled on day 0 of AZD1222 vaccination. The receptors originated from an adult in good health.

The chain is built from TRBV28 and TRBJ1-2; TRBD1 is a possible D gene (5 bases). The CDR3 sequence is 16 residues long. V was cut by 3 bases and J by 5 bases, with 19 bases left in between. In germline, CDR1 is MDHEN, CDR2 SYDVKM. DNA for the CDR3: TGTGCCAGCAGTTTCCCACAAGGTCGGGGCACGTATGGCTACACCTTC. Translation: CASSFPQGRGTYGYTF.

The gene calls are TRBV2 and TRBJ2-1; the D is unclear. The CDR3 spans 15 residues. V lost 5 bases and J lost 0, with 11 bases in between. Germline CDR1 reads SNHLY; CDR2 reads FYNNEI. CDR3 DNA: TGTGCCAGCAGTCCAGATAGGAGCTCCTACAATGAGCAGTTCTTC. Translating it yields CASSPDRSSYNEQFF.

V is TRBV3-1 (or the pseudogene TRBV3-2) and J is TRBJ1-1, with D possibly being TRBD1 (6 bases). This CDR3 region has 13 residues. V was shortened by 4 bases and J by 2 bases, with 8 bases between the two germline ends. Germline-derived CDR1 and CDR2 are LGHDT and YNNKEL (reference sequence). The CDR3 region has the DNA TGTGCCAGCAGCCTGGGGGGCAACACTGAAGCTTTCTTT. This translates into CASSLGGNTEAFF.

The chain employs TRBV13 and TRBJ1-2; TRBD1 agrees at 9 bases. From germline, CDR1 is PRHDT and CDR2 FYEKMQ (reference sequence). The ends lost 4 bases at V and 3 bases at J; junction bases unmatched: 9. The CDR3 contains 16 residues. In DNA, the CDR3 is TGTGCCAGCAGCTCACAGGGGGCTCAGGAGCACTATGGCTACACCTTC. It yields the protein CASSSQGAQEHYGYTF.

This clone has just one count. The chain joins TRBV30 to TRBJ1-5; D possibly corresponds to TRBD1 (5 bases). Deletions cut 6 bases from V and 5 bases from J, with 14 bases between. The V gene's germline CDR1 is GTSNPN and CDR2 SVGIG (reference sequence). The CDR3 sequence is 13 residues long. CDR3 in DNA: TGTGCCTGTTCCAGAGGGACTGATCAGCCCCAGCATTTT. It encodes CACSRGTDQPQHF.

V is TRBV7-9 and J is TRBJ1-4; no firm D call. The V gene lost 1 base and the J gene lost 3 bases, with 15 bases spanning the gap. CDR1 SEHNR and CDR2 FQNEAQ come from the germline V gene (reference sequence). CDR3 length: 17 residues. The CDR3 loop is CASSLGGTGLPNEKLFF. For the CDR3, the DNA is TGTGCCAGCAGCTTAGGAGGCACCGGGCTGCCTAATGAAAAACTGTTTTTT.

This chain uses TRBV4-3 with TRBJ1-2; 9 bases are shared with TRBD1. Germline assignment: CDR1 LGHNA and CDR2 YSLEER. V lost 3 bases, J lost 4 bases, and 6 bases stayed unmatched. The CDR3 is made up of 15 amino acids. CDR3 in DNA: TGCGCCAGCAGCCAGATGGGACAGGGCGTCTATGGCTACACCTTC. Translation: CASSQMGQGVYGYTF.

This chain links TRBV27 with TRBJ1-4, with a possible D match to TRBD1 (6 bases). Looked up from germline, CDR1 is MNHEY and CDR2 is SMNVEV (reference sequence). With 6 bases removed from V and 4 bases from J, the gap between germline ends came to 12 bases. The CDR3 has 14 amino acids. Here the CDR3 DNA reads TGTGCCAGCAGACTACAGGGAGGTAATGAAAAACTGTTTTTT. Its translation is CASRLQGGNEKLFF.

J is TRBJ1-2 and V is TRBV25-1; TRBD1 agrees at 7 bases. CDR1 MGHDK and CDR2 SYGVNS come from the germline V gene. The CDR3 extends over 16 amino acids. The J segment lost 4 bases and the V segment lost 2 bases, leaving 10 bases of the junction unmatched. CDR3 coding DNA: TGTGCCAGCAGTGAAATGGGGACAGAGCAGACCTATGGCTACACCTTC. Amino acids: CASSEMGTEQTYGYTF.

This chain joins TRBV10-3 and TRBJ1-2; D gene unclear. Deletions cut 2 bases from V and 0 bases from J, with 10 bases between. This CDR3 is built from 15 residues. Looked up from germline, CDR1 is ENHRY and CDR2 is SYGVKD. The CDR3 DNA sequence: TGTGCCATCAGTGAGACAGCCTTGACTAACTATGGCTACACCTTC. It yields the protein CAISETALTNYGYTF.

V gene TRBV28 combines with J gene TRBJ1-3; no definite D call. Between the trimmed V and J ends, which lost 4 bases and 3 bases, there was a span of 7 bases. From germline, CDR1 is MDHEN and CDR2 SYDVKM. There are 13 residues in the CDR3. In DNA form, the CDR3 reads TGTGCCAGCAGTTGGTGGAGTGGAAACACCATATATTTT. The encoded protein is CASSWWSGNTIYF. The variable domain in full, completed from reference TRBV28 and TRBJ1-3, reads DVKVTQSSRYLVKRTGEKVFLECVQDMDHENMFWYRQDPGLGLRLIYFSYDVKMKEKGDIPEGYSVSREKKERFSLILESASTNQTSMYLCASSWWSGNTIYFGEGSWLTVV.

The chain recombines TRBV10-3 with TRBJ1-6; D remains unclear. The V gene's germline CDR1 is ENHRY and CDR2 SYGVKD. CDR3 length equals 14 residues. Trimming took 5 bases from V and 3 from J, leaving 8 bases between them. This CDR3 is CAISLSGYNSPLHF. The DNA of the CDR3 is TGTGCCATCAGTCTATCAGGCTATAATTCACCCCTCCACTTT.

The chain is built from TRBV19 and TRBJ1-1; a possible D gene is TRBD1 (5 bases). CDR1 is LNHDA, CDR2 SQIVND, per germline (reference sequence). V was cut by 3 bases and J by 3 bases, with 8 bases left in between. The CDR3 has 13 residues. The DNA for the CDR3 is TGTGCCAGTAGTATCCGGGGGTACACTGAAGCTTTCTTT. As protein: CASSIRGYTEAFF. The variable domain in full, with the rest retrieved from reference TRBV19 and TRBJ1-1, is DGGITQSPKYLFRKEGQNVTLSCEQNLNHDAMYWYRQDPGQGLRLIYYSQIVNDFQKGDIAEGYSVSREKKESFPLTVTSAQKNPTAFYLCASSIRGYTEAFFGQGTRLTVV.

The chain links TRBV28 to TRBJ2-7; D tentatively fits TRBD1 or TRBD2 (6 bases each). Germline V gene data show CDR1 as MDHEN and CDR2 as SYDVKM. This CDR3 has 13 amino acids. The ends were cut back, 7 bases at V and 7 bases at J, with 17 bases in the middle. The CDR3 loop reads CASKRPGAGEQYF. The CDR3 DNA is TGTGCCAGCAAGCGCCCGGGGGCGGGAGAGCAGTACTTC.

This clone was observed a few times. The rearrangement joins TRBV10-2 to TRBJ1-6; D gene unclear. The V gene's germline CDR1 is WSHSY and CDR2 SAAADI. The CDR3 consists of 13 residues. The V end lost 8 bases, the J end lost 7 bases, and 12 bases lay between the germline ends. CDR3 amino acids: CASVRGSNSPLHF. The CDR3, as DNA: TGCGCCAGCGTTAGAGGGAGCAATTCACCCCTCCACTTT.

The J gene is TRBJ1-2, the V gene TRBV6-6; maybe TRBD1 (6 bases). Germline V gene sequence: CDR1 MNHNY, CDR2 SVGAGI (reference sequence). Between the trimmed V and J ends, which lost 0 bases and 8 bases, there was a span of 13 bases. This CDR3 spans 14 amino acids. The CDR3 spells CASSYSAGVDGYTF. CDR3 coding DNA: TGTGCCAGCAGTTACTCAGCAGGGGTGGACGGCTACACCTTC.

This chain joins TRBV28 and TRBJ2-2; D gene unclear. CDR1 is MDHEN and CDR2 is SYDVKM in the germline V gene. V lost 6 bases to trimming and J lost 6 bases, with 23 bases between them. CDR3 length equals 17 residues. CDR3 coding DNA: TGTGCCAGCAGCCCCGGAGTTGGTCTGTTCCCAGCCGGGGAGCTGTTTTTT. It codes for CASSPGVGLFPAGELFF.

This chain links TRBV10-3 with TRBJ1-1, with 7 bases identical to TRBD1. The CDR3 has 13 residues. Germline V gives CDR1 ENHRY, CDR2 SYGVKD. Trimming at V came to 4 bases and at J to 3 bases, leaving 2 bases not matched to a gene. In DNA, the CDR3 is TGTGCCATCAGTGGCAGGGGGGACACTGAAGCTTTCTTT. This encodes CAISGRGDTEAFF.

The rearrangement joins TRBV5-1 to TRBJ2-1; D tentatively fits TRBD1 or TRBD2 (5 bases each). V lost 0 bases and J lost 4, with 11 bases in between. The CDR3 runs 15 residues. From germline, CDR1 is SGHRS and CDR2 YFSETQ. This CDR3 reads CASSLGDGIYNEQFF. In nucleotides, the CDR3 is TGCGCCAGCAGCTTGGGGGACGGGATATACAATGAGCAGTTCTTC.

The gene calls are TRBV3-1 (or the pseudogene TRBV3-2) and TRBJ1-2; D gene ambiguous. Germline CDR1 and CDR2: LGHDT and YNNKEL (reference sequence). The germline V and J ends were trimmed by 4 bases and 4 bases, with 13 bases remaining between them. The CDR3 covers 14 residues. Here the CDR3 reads CASSPGAVGYGYTF. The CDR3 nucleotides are TGTGCCAGCAGCCCAGGAGCAGTTGGCTATGGCTACACCTTC.

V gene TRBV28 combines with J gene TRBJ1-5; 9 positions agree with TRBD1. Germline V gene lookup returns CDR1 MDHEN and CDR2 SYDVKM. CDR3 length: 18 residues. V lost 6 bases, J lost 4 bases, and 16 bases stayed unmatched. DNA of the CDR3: TGTGCCAGCAGCCTTATCCGACCCGGGACAGGGAATAATCAGCCCCAGCATTTT. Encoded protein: CASSLIRPGTGNNQPQHF.

CDR3 nucleotide sequence: TGTGCCAGCAGCCCTGGACACGCAACTAATGAAAAACTGTTTTTT. Amino acids: CASSPGHATNEKLFF. This rearrangement joins TRBV11-2 to TRBJ1-4; maybe TRBD1 (5 bases). Germline V gene data show CDR1 as SGHAT and CDR2 as FQNNGV. CDR3 length: 15 residues. V gave up 5 bases and J gave up 0 bases, with 10 bases separating them. Variable domain in full (rest from reference TRBV11-2 and TRBJ1-4): EAGVAQSPRYKIIEKRQSVAFWCNPISGHATLYWYQQILGQGPKLLIQFQNNGVVDDSQLPKDRFSAERLKGVDSTLKIQPAKLEDSAVYLCASSPGHATNEKLFFGSGTQLSVL.

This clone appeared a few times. The CDR3: CASSYSGRGRRKLFF. The CDR3 DNA is TGTGCCAGCAGTTACTCGGGCAGGGGAAGGAGAAAACTGTTTTTT. The rearrangement joins TRBV6-5 to TRBJ1-4, with a tentative D call TRBD1 (6 bases). The CDR3 has 15 residues. Deletions cut 0 bases from V and 10 bases from J, with 15 bases between. The germline CDR1 and CDR2 sequences are MNHEY and SVGAGI.

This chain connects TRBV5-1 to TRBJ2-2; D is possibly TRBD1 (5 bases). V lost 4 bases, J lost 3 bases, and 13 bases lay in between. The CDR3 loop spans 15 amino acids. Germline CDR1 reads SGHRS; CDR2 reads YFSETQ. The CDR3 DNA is TGCGCCAGCAGCCTCGGACAAAGGGACACCGGGGAGCTGTTTTTT. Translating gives CASSLGQRDTGELFF.

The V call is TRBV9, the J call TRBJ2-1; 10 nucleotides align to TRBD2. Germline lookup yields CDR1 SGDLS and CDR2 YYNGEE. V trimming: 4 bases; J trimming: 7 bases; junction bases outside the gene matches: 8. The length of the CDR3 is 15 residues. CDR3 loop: CASSPRSSGRNEQFF. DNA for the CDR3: TGTGCCAGCAGCCCCCGGAGTAGCGGGAGGAATGAGCAGTTCTTC. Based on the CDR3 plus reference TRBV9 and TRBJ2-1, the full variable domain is DSGVTQTPKHLITATGQRVTLRCSPRSGDLSVYWYQQSLDQGLQFLIQYYNGEERAKGNILERFSAQQFPDLHSELNLSSLELGDSALYFCASSPRSSGRNEQFFGPGTRLTVL.

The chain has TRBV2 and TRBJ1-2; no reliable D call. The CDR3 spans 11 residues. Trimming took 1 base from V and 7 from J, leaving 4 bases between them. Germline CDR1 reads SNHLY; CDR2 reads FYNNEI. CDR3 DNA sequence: TGTGCCAGCAGTGAAGGAGGTGGCTACACCTTC. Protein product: CASSEGGGYTF.